The source of this T cell receptor (beta chain) is a study of blood T cells in healthy people across ages. Germline values: CDR1 MNHNS, CDR2 SASEGT. Trimming took 5 bases from V and 5 from J; bases not matched to a gene: 5. This CDR3 comprises 14 residues. Every participating donor contributed approximately 9.5 milliliters of peripheral blood through a draw. Using a J-beta primer mix together with a sample-barcoded 5' primer, a second PCR was run for roughly 6 to 11 cycles. A template-switch adaptor containing 12 random nucleotides labeled each cDNA molecule. TCRdb called the 5' RACE reads again in MiXCR, with one record for every CDR3 protein. The repertoire includes roughly 2 million distinct CDR3 sequences, approximately 50% of them detected once, and 2% to 2.5% sits in the top ten.

The specimen sequenced was blood. V is TRBV6-1 and J is TRBJ1-2, with 10 bases that match TRBD1. The sequence was collected from a woman aged 40 to 50 in good health. In DNA, the CDR3 is TGTGCCAGCAGTCCACTGGACAGGGGGTATGGCTACACCTTC. Its protein is CASSPLDRGYGYTF.